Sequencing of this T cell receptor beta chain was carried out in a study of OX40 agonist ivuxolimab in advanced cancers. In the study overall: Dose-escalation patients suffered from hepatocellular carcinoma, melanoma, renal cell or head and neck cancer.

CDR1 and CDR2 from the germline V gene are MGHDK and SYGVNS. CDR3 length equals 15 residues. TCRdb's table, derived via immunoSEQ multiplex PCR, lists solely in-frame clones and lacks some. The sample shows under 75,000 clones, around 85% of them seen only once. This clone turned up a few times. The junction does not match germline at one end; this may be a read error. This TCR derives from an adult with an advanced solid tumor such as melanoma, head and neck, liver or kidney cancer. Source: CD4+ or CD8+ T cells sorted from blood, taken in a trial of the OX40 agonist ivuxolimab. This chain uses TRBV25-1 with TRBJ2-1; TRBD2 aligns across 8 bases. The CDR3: CASSDELAEHNEQFF. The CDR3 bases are TGTGCCAGCAGTGATGAACTAGCGGAGCACAATGAACAGTTCTTC.